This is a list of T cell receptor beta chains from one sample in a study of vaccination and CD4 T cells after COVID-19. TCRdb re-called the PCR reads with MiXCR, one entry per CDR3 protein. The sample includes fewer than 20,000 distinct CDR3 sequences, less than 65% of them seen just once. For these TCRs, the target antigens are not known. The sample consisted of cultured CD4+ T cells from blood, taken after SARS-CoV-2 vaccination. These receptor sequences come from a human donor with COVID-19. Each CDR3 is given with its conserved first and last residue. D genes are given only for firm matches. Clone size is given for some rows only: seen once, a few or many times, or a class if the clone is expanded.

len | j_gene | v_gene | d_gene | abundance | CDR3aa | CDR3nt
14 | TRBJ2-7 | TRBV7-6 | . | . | CASSLAMASYEQYF | TGTGCCAGCAGCTTAGCGATGGCGTCCTACGAGCAGTACTTC
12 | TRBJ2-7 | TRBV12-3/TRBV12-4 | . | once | CASSRTSYEQYF | TGTGCCAGCAGCCGGACTTCCTACGAGCAGTACTTC
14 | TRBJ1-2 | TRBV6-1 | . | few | CASSPRGAHDGYTF | TGTGCCAGCAGCCCGCGGGGGGCGCATGATGGCTACACCTTC
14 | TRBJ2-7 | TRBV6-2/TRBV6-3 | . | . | CASIRAGRPYEQYF | TGTGCCAGCATTCGCGCAGGTAGACCCTACGAGCAGTACTTC
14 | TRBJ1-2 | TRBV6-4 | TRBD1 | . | CASSATGDGYGYTF | TGTGCCAGCAGTGCCACAGGGGATGGCTATGGCTACACCTTC
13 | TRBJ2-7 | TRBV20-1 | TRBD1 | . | CSAAGQASYEQYF | TGCAGTGCTGCGGGACAGGCCTCCTACGAGCAGTACTTC
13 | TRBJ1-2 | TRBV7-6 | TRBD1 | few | CASSPTGLLGYTF | TGTGCCAGCAGCCCGACAGGGCTACTTGGCTACACCTTC
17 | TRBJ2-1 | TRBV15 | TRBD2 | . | CATSPFSGGASYNEQFF | TGTGCCACCAGCCCGTTTAGCGGGGGGGCTTCCTACAATGAGCAGTTCTTC
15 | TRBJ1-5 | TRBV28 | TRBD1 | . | CASSPQGQGDQPQHF | TGTGCCAGCAGTCCCCAAGGACAGGGAGATCAGCCCCAGCATTTT
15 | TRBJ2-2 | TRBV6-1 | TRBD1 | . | CASRAWTGGTGELFF | TGTGCCAGCAGGGCCTGGACAGGGGGCACCGGGGAGCTGTTTTTT
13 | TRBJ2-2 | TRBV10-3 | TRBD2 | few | CAIIAGDTGELFF | TGTGCCATCATTGCGGGGGACACCGGGGAGCTGTTTTTT
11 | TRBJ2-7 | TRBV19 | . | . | CASSIGYEQYF | TGTGCCAGTAGTATCGGCTACGAGCAGTACTTC
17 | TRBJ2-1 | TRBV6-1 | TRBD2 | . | CAGDRGLTSGGYNEQFF | TGTGCCGGTGACAGGGGCCTGACTAGCGGGGGTTACAATGAGCAGTTCTTC
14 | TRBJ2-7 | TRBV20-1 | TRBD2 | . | CSAKIAGAFYEQYF | TGCAGTGCTAAAATAGCGGGGGCGTTCTACGAGCAGTACTTC
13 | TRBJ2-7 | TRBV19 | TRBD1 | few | CATMGTATYEQYF | TGTGCCACTATGGGGACAGCGACCTACGAGCAGTACTTC
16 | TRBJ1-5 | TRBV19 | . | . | CASSIRPREGNQPQHF | TGTGCCAGTAGTATTCGGCCGAGGGAGGGTAATCAGCCCCAGCATTTT
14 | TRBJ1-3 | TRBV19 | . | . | CASSTEGSGNTIYF | TGTGCCAGTAGCACAGAGGGATCTGGAAACACCATATATTTT
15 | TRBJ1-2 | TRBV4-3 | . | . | CASSQVPGSNYGYTF | TGCGCCAGCAGCCAAGTGCCAGGATCTAACTATGGCTACACCTTC
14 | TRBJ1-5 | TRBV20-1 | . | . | CSAPGTRLNQPQHF | TGCAGTGCTCCCGGGACACGCCTAAATCAGCCCCAGCATTTT
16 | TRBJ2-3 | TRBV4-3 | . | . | CASSRLVGSAEDTQYF | TGCGCCAGCAGCCGCTTAGTCGGGAGCGCCGAGGATACGCAGTATTTT
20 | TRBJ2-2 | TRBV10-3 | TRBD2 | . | CAISDRRGLAGGSSTGELFF | TGTGCCATCAGTGACCGGAGAGGACTAGCGGGGGGGTCGAGCACCGGGGAGCTGTTTTTT
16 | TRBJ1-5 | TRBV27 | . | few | CASSFYSRAGNQPQHF | TGTGCCAGCAGTTTTTATTCCAGGGCCGGCAATCAGCCCCAGCATTTT
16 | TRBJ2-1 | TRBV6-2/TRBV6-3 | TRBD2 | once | CASSYSIFGGVGEQFF | TGTGCCAGCAGTTACTCGATCTTCGGGGGGGTCGGTGAGCAGTTCTTC
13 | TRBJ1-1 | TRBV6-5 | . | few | CASSSGPGAEAFF | TGTGCCAGCAGTTCCGGTCCCGGGGCTGAAGCTTTCTTT
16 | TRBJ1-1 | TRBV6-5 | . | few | CASSYFWRGIGTEAFF | TGTGCCAGCAGTTACTTTTGGCGAGGGATAGGCACTGAAGCTTTCTTT
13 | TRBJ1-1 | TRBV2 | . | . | CASRRTLNTEAFF | TGTGCCAGCAGGAGGACATTGAACACTGAAGCTTTCTTT
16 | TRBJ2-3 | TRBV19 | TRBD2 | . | CASSARTSGEGDTQYF | TGTGCCAGTAGTGCCAGGACTAGCGGGGAGGGGGATACGCAGTATTTT
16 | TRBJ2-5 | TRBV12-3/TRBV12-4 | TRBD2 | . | CASSLGLAGGQETQYF | TGTGCCAGCAGTTTGGGACTAGCGGGGGGGCAAGAGACCCAGTACTTC
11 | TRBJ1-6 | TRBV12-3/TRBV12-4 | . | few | CASSLDSPLHF | TGTGCCAGCAGTTTAGATTCACCCCTCCACTTT
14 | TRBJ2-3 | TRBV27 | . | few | CASRSHGSTDTQYF | TGTGCCAGCAGGAGTCACGGGAGCACAGATACGCAGTATTTT
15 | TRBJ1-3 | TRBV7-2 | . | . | CASSAGTLSGNTIYF | TGTGCCAGCAGCGCCGGGACACTCTCTGGAAACACCATATATTTT
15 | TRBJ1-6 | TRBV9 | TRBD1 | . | CASSVTGTANSPLHF | TGTGCCAGCAGCGTCACGGGGACAGCGAATTCACCCCTCCACTTT
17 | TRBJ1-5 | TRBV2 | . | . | CASSEQGIGGGNQPQHF | TGTGCCAGCAGCGAGCAGGGTATCGGTGGGGGCAATCAGCCCCAGCATTTT
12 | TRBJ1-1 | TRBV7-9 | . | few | CASSPVEGRAFF | TGTGCCAGCAGCCCCGTGGAGGGCCGAGCTTTCTTT
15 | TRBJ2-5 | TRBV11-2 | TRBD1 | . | CASSLAGTDQETQYF | TGTGCCAGCAGCTTAGCCGGGACAGACCAAGAGACCCAGTACTTC
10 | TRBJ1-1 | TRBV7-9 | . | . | CASSHTEAFF | TGTGCCAGCAGCCACACTGAAGCTTTCTTT
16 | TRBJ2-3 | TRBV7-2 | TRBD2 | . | CASSLPLAGGLDTQYF | TGTGCCAGCAGCCTTCCACTAGCGGGGGGGCTGGATACGCAGTATTTT
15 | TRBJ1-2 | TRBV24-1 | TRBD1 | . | CATSDPDRGLRGYTF | TGTGCCACCAGTGACCCCGACAGGGGTCTGCGTGGCTACACCTTC
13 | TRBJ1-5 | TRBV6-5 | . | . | CASSSQRNQPQHF | TGTGCCAGCAGTTCCCAGCGCAATCAGCCCCAGCATTTT
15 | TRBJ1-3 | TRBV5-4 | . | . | CASSPVGGSGNTIYF | TGTGCCAGCAGTCCCGTCGGGGGGTCTGGAAACACCATATATTTT
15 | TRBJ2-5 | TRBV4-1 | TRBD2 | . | CAGSQGRTSWETQYF | TGCGCCGGCAGCCAAGGGAGGACTAGCTGGGAGACCCAGTACTTC
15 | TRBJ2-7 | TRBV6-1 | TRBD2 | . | CASSPLAGGPYEQYF | TGTGCCAGCAGTCCCCTAGCGGGGGGTCCCTACGAGCAGTACTTC
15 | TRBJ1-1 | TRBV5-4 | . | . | CASSLGSTLNTEAFF | TGTGCCAGCAGCTTAGGTTCCACACTGAACACTGAAGCTTTCTTT
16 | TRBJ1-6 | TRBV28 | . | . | CASSGDLGSYNSPLHF | TGTGCCAGCAGTGGGGATCTTGGCTCCTATAATTCACCCCTCCACTTT